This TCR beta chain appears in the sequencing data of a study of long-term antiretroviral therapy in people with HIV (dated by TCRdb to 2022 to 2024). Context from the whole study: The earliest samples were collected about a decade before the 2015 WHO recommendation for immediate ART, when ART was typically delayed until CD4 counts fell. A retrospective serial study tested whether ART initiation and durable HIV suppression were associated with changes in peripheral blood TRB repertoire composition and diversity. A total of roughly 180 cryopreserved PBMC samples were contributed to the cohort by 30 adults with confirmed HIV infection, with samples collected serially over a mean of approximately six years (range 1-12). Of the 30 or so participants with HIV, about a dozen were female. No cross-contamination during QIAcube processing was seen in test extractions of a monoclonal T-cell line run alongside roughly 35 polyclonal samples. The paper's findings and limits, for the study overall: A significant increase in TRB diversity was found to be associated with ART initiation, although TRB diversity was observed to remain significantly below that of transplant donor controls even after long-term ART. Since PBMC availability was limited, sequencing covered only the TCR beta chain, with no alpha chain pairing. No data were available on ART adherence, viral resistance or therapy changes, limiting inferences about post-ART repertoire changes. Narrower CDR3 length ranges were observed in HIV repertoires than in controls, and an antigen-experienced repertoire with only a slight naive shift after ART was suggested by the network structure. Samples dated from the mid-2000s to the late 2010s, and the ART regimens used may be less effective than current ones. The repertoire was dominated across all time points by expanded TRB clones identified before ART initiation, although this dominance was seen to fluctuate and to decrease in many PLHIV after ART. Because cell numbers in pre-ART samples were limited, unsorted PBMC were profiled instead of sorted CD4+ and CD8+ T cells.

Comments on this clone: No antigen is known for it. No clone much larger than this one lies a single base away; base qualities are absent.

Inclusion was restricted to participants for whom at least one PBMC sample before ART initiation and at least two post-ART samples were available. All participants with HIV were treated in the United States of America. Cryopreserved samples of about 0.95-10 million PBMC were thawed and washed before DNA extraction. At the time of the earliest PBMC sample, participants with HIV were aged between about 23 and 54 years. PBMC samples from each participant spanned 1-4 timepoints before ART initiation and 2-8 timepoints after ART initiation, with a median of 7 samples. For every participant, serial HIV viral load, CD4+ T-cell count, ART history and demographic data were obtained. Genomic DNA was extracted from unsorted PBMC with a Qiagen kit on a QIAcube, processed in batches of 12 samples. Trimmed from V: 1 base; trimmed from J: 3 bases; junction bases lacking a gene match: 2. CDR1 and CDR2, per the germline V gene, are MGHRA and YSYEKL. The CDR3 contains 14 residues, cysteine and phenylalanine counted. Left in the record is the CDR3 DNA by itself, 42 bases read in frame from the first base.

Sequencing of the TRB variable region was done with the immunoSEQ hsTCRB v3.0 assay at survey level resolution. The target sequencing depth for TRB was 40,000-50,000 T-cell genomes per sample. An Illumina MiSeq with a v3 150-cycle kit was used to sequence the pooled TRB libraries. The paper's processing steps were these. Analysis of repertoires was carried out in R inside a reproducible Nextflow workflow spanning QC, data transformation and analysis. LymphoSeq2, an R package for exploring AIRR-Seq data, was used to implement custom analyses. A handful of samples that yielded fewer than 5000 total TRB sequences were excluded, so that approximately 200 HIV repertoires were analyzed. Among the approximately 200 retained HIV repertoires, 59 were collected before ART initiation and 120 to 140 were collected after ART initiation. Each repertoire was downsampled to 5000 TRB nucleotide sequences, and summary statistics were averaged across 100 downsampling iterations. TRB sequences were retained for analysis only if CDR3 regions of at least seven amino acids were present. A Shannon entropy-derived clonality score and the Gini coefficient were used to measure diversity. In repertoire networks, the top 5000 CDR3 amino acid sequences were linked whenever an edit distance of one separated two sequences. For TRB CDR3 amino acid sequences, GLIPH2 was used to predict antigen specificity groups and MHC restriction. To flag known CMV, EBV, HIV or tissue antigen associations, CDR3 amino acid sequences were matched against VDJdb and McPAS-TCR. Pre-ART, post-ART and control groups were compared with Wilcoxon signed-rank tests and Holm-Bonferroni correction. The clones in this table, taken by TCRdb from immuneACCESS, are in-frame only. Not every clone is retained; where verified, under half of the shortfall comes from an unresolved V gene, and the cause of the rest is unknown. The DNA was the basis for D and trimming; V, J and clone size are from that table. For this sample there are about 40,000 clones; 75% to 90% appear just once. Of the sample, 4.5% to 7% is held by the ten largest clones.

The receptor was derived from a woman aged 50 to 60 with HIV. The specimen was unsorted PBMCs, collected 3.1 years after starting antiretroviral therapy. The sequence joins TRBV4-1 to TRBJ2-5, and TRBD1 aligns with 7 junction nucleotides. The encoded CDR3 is CASSQGQGKETQYF. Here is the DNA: TGCGCCAGCAGCCAAGGACAGGGTAAAGAGACCCAGTACTTC.